This TCR beta chain was observed in a study of T cell responses to AZD1222 COVID-19 vaccine. Study results and caveats: Recipients of two AZD1222 doses showed rising Spike-specific TCR breadth and depth.

Profiling relied on immunoSEQ multiplex PCR, and the TCRdb table lists in-frame clones only, not all of them. The table records about 120,000 clones, about 90% of them present only once. In the case of this clone: What it recognizes is unknown.

V gave up 2 bases and J gave up 1 base, with 19 bases separating them. The CDR3 totals 18 residues. Per the germline V gene, CDR1 is ENHRY and CDR2 is SYGVKD. The sequence derives from an adult in good health. This chain connects TRBV10-3 to TRBJ2-3; perhaps TRBD1 as D (8 bases). Sample: peripheral blood, taken on day 0 of AZD1222 vaccination. The DNA for the CDR3 is TGTGCCATCAGTGAGACGGGGGGCCGGACAGGGCGCACAGATACGCAGTATTTT. Its translation: CAISETGGRTGRTDTQYF.